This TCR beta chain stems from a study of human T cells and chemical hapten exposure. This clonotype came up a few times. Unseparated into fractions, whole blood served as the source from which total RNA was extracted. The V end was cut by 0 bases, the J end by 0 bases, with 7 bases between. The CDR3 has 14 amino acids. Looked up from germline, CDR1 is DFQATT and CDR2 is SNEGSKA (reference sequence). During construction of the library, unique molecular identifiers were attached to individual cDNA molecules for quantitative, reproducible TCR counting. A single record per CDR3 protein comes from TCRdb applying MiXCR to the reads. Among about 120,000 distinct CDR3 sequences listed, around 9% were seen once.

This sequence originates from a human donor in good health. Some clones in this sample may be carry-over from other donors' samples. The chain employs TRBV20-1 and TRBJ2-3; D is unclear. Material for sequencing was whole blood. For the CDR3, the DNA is TGCAGTGCTAGAGAAGCGACTAGCACAGATACGCAGTATTTT. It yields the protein CSAREATSTDTQYF.